Below are 12 T cell receptor beta chains sequenced from a single sample in a study of spatial heterogeneity in lung cancer. Study-wide results and limits: For expanded intratumoral alpha and beta TCRs, counts tracked tumor mutation counts.

Indicated time point: sample taken at primary tumor resection. These receptors have no identified antigens. TCRdb reanalysed the 5' RACE reads using MiXCR and keeps one entry per CDR3 protein. The table includes 20,000 to 25,000 distinct CDR3 sequences, approximately 15% detected once. Here the sequenced sample was lung tumor tissue, taken at surgery. These TCRs come from a female donor with early-stage non-small cell lung cancer.

This clonotype was counted at least ten times. CDR3 loop: CASSFSVASGRARDNEQFF. The CDR3 region has the DNA TGTGCCAGCAGCTTCTCAGTAGCTAGCGGGAGGGCCCGTGACAATGAGCAGTTCTTC. The chain links TRBV11-2 to TRBJ2-1, with 12 bases matching TRBD2. Trimming took 3 bases from V and 5 from J; bases not matched to a gene: 14. Germline CDR1 is SGHAT and CDR2 is FQNNGV. The CDR3 has 19 amino acids.

In this sample, this clonotype turned up many times. V usage is TRBV7-9 and J usage is TRBJ2-2; TRBD2 matches 8 bases. J gave up 5 bases and V 2 bases, and 13 bases lay outside the gene matches. The CDR3 sequence is 18 residues long. Germline CDR1 and CDR2: SEHNR and FQNEAQ (reference sequence). For the CDR3, the DNA is TGTGCCAGCAGCTTACTCCCGTCAGCGGGAGTAAAGACCGGGGAGCTGTTTTTT. It is translated as CASSLLPSAGVKTGELFF.

The chain recombines TRBV5-1 with TRBJ2-1, with TRBD2 matching over 7 bases. The CDR3 spans 14 residues. Germline V CDR1 and CDR2: SGHRS, YFSETQ. With 5 bases clipped from V and 3 bases from J, the junction kept 5 bases outside the gene matches. CDR3 bases: TGCGCCAGCAGTGAGGGAGGGTTCTACAATGAGCAGTTCTTC. Protein: CASSEGGFYNEQFF. The variable domain in full, with the rest retrieved from reference TRBV5-1 and TRBJ2-1, is KAGVTQTPRYLIKTRGQQVTLSCSPISGHRSVSWYQQTPGQGLQFLFEYFSETQRNKGNFPGRFSGRQFSNSRSEMNVSTLELGDSALYLCASSEGGFYNEQFFGPGTRLTVL.

This clonotype showed up many times. This sequence joins TRBV28 and TRBJ2-7; D unresolved. Trimming removed 2 bases from V and 7 bases from J, with 6 bases in between. The germline gives CDR1 MDHEN, CDR2 SYDVKM. The CDR3 has 11 residues. CDR3 loop: CASSLMEEQYF. In nucleotides, the CDR3 is TGTGCCAGCAGTTTAATGGAAGAGCAGTACTTC. Variable domain in full (rest from reference TRBV28 and TRBJ2-7): DVKVTQSSRYLVKRTGEKVFLECVQDMDHENMFWYRQDPGLGLRLIYFSYDVKMKEKGDIPEGYSVSREKKERFSLILESASTNQTSMYLCASSLMEEQYFGPGTRLTVT.

This clonotype occurred a few times. The chain joins TRBV12-3 or TRBV12-4 to TRBJ2-1; possibly TRBD2 for D (6 bases). V was clipped by 5 bases and J by 13 bases, with 15 bases between them. The CDR3 has 12 residues. CDR3 bases: TGTGCCAGCAGTATCGGGGGTAGTTCTCAGTTCTTC. Encoded protein: CASSIGGSSQFF.

There are many counts of this clonotype. CDR3 DNA: TGTGCCAGCAGTCCGGGGGGAGATACGCAGTATTTT. It specifies CASSPGGDTQYF. This chain links TRBV12-3 or TRBV12-4 with TRBJ2-3, with 7 bases that match TRBD2. Losses at the gene ends were 5 bases for V and 5 bases for J; bases not matched to a gene: 1. The CDR3 length is 12 residues.

This clonotype was observed a few times. The gene calls are TRBV14 and TRBJ2-7; a weak D match, TRBD2 (6 bases). CDR1 and CDR2 from the germline V gene are SGHDN and FVKESK. This CDR3 comprises 15 residues. V lost 0 bases to trimming and J lost 0 bases, with 9 bases between them. The CDR3 spells CASSQDTGVSYEQYF. In DNA form, the CDR3 reads TGTGCCAGCAGCCAAGATACGGGGGTCTCCTACGAGCAGTACTTC.

This clonotype was seen ten or more times. The chain employs TRBV28 and TRBJ2-7; perhaps TRBD2 as D (5 bases). This CDR3 region has 15 residues. Germline V gene sequence: CDR1 MDHEN, CDR2 SYDVKM. V dropped 2 bases and J dropped 7 bases, with 18 bases sitting between them. The CDR3 DNA is TGTGCCAGCAGTTTAAAGGCGAGGCGGGTCTTTGAGCAGTACTTC. This codes for CASSLKARRVFEQYF.

V and J are TRBV12-3 or TRBV12-4 and TRBJ2-7, with D unresolved. With 4 bases removed from V and 7 bases from J, the gap between germline ends came to 11 bases. This CDR3 region has 12 residues. The CDR3: CASSSPPEEQYF. The CDR3 coding sequence is TGTGCCAGCAGTTCCCCACCGGAAGAGCAGTACTTC.

This clonotype was recorded once. The chain carries TRBV9 and TRBJ2-5; TRBD1 agrees at 8 bases. Trimming removed 4 bases from V and 2 bases from J; junction bases left unmatched: 10. Germline values: CDR1 SGDLS, CDR2 YYNGEE. The CDR3 has 16 amino acids. Written as DNA, the CDR3 is TGTGCCAGCAGCCCCTTGGACAGGGCAAAACAAGAGACCCAGTACTTC. Translated: CASSPLDRAKQETQYF.

The CDR3 DNA reads TGTGCCAGCAGCCAACAGGGAACCTACGAGCAGTACTTC. Its translation: CASSQQGTYEQYF. The V and J genes are TRBV3-1 and TRBJ2-7; a possible D gene is TRBD1 (5 bases). The CDR3 is made up of 13 amino acids. The V gene lost 2 bases and the J gene lost 2 bases, with 7 bases spanning the gap. The germline CDR1 and CDR2 sequences are LGHDT and YNNKEL (reference sequence).

This chain connects TRBV28 to TRBJ2-1, with unresolved D. Trimming left V 3 bases short and J 0 bases short, with 9 bases between. Germline CDR1 and CDR2: MDHEN and SYDVKM. The CDR3 totals 15 residues. The CDR3 sequence is CASSLTFNSYNEQFF. The CDR3 DNA follows: TGTGCCAGCAGTTTGACCTTCAACTCCTACAATGAGCAGTTCTTC.